A single T cell receptor beta chain is shown here with its context. The antigen remains unidentified. The authors made each sample's cDNA in eight separate reactions. For each CDR3 protein, TCRdb gives one entry from its re-call of the 5' RACE reads, without DNA. The record lists a few hundred thousand distinct CDR3 sequences, of which the ten most abundant hold 2.5% to 3%. The data stem from a study of monozygotic twins with inflammatory bowel disease. Each donor gave about 2.7 ml of peripheral blood. Study-level results: Against healthy co-twins, IBD patients had lower TCRbeta diversity (measured by inverse Simpson).

This CDR3 region has 14 residues. Per germline, CDR1 DFQATT and CDR2 SNEGSKA (reference sequence). Input material: blood. The rearrangement joins TRBV20-1 to TRBJ1-3; the D call of TRBD1 rests on TCRdb alone, since no DNA is present to check it. This TCR was sampled from a human donor with ulcerative colitis or Crohn's disease, or a healthy co-twin of an affected twin (not recorded which). CDR3 sequence: CSARPGGPGNTIYF.